A selection of T cell receptor beta chains follows, all from one sample in a study of T-cell reconstitution after alpha-beta-depleted transplantation in children. TCRdb redid the calling of the PCR reads with MiXCR, one entry per CDR3 protein. The sample includes 200,000 to 250,000 distinct CDR3 sequences, around 13% of them seen just once. Sequences were derived from PBMCs from the stem cell graft donor, sampled from the stem cell graft. The receptors come from a human donor who donated a stem cell graft to a child with acute lymphoblastic leukemia. CDR3s include the opening cysteine and the closing phenylalanine or tryptophan. A D gene is named only where the DNA matches it firmly. Each size is how often the clone was seen (once, few, many) or a class if it is expanded.

size: many; V: TRBV6-6; J: TRBJ2-7; D: .; CDR3: CASSYDPYYEQYF; DNA: TGTGCCAGCAGTTACGACCCGTACTACGAGCAGTACTTC
size: many; V: TRBV7-2; J: TRBJ2-1; D: TRBD2; CDR3: CASSLTLGLANEQFF; DNA: TGTGCCAGCAGCTTAACTCTCGGACTAGCGAATGAGCAGTTCTTC
size: many; V: TRBV5-6; J: TRBJ1-1; D: TRBD1; CDR3: CASSRQGVTEAFF; DNA: TGTGCCAGCAGCCGACAGGGAGTGACTGAAGCTTTCTTT
size: many; V: TRBV12-3/TRBV12-4; J: TRBJ2-2; D: .; CDR3: CASSLANSPTGELFF; DNA: TGTGCCAGCAGTTTAGCGAACAGCCCCACCGGGGAGCTGTTTTTT
size: many; V: TRBV9; J: TRBJ2-3; D: .; CDR3: CASSGAHYGGNTDTQYF; DNA: TGTGCCAGCAGCGGGGCCCACTATGGCGGGAATACAGATACGCAGTATTTT
size: many; V: TRBV20-1; J: TRBJ1-2; D: .; CDR3: CSASPGPPGIYGYTF; DNA: TGCAGTGCTAGTCCCGGGCCCCCCGGGATCTATGGCTACACCTTC
size: many; V: TRBV3-1; J: TRBJ1-5; D: .; CDR3: CASSHGLLVGNQPQHF; DNA: TGTGCCAGCAGCCATGGTCTCCTGGTCGGCAATCAGCCCCAGCATTTT
size: few; V: TRBV6-5; J: TRBJ1-4; D: .; CDR3: CASSYDQGANEKLFF; DNA: TGTGCCAGCAGTTACGACCAGGGTGCTAATGAAAAACTGTTTTTT
size: many; V: TRBV4-2; J: TRBJ1-1; D: .; CDR3: CASSQVHTEAFF; DNA: TGTGCCAGCAGCCAAGTTCATACCGAAGCTTTCTTT
size: many; V: TRBV6-5; J: TRBJ2-3; D: .; CDR3: CASSYSATRGPDTQYF; DNA: TGTGCCAGCAGTTACTCGGCCACCCGGGGGCCAGATACGCAGTATTTT
size: many; V: TRBV20-1; J: TRBJ2-7; D: .; CDR3: CSALSGPHYEQYF; DNA: TGCAGTGCTCTTAGCGGACCTCACTACGAGCAGTACTTC
size: many; V: TRBV7-9; J: TRBJ1-2; D: .; CDR3: CAGRSPSLYGYTF; DNA: TGTGCCGGGCGAAGCCCCTCCCTCTATGGCTACACCTTC
size: many; V: TRBV7-9; J: TRBJ2-2; D: .; CDR3: CASSFLQGPGELFF; DNA: TGTGCCAGCAGCTTCCTTCAGGGGCCGGGGGAGCTGTTTTTT
size: many; V: TRBV12-3/TRBV12-4; J: TRBJ2-3; D: .; CDR3: CASSFGVARSDTQYF; DNA: TGTGCCAGCAGTTTTGGGGTAGCGCGATCAGATACGCAGTATTTT
size: many; V: TRBV28; J: TRBJ2-5; D: .; CDR3: CASSLLGGEGTQYF; DNA: TGTGCCAGCAGCCTTCTGGGAGGTGAGGGGACCCAGTACTTC
size: many; V: TRBV19; J: TRBJ2-2; D: .; CDR3: CASSIISTGELFF; DNA: TGTGCCAGTAGTATTATTTCTACCGGGGAGCTGTTTTTT
size: many; V: TRBV6-4; J: TRBJ2-2; D: .; CDR3: CATSVERTGELFF; DNA: TGTGCCACCAGCGTAGAGCGGACCGGGGAGCTGTTTTTT
size: few; V: TRBV5-1; J: TRBJ2-3; D: TRBD2; CDR3: CASSPLVSGGFTDTQYF; DNA: TGCGCCAGCAGCCCGCTCGTAAGCGGGGGATTCACAGATACGCAGTATTTT
size: many; V: TRBV11-2; J: TRBJ2-2; D: TRBD2; CDR3: CASRHGTSGGAYTGELFF; DNA: TGTGCCAGCAGACACGGGACTAGCGGGGGGGCCTACACCGGGGAGCTGTTTTTT
size: many; V: TRBV7-2; J: TRBJ2-5; D: TRBD2; CDR3: CASERGLQETQYF; DNA: TGTGCCAGTGAGCGGGGTCTCCAAGAGACCCAGTACTTC
size: many; V: TRBV6-6; J: TRBJ2-7; D: .; CDR3: CASSPEDSYEQYF; DNA: TGTGCCAGCAGCCCTGAAGACAGCTACGAGCAGTACTTC
size: many; V: TRBV6-1; J: TRBJ1-2; D: TRBD1; CDR3: CASSGIQGAHYGYTF; DNA: TGTGCCAGCAGTGGGATACAGGGGGCCCACTATGGCTACACCTTC
size: many; V: TRBV5-1; J: TRBJ2-2; D: .; CDR3: CASSVTELNTGELFF; DNA: TGCGCCAGCAGCGTCACCGAGTTGAACACCGGGGAGCTGTTTTTT